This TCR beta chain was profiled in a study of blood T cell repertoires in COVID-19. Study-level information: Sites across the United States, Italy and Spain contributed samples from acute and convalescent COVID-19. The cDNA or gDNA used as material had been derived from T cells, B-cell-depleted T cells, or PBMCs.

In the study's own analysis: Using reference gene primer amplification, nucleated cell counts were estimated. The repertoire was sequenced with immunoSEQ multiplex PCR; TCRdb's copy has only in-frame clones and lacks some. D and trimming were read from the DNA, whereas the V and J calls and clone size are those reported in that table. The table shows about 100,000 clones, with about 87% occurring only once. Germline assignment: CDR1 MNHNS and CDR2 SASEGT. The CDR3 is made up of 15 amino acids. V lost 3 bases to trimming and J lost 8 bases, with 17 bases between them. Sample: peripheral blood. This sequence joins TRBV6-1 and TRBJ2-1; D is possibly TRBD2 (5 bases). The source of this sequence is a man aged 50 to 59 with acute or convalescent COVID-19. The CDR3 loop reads CASSDRTPRGDEQFF. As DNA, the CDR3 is TGTGCCAGCAGTGACCGGACTCCCCGGGGAGATGAGCAGTTCTTC.